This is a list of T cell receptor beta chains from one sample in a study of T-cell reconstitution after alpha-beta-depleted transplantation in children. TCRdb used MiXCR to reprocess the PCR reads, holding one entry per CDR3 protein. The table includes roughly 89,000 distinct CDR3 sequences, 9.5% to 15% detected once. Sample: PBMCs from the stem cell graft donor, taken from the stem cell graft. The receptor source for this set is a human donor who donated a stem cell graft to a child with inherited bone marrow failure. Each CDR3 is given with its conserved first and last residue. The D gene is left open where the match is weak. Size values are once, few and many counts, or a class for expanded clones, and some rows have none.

CDR3 protein: CASSLYPPRDGGELFF; CDR3 DNA: TGTGCCAGCAGTTTATACCCCCCCAGGGACGGCGGGGAGCTGTTTTTT; D gene: .; J gene: TRBJ2-2; V gene: TRBV28; clone size: many
CDR3 protein: CASRRQGFETQYF; CDR3 DNA: TGTGCCAGCAGACGCCAGGGGTTTGAGACCCAGTACTTC; D gene: .; J gene: TRBJ2-5; V gene: TRBV6-5; clone size: many
CDR3 protein: CSAQPGPNQPQHF; CDR3 DNA: TGCAGTGCCCAGCCGGGCCCCAATCAGCCCCAGCATTTT; D gene: .; J gene: TRBJ1-5; V gene: TRBV20-1; clone size: many
CDR3 protein: CASSLEGGYTEAFF; CDR3 DNA: TGTGCCAGCAGCTTAGAGGGGGGGTACACTGAAGCTTTCTTT; D gene: .; J gene: TRBJ1-1; V gene: TRBV7-9; clone size: many
CDR3 protein: CASSQGPAGLGYGYTF; CDR3 DNA: TGCGCCAGCAGCCAAGGTCCCGCAGGGTTAGGCTATGGCTACACCTTC; D gene: .; J gene: TRBJ1-2; V gene: TRBV4-1; clone size: once
CDR3 protein: CAISNTATNEKLFF; CDR3 DNA: TGTGCCATCAGTAATACTGCAACTAATGAAAAACTGTTTTTT; D gene: .; J gene: TRBJ1-4; V gene: TRBV10-3; clone size: many
CDR3 protein: CASSKALRTFRYTF; CDR3 DNA: TGTGCCAGCAGCAAAGCGCTTCGTACATTCCGCTACACCTTC; D gene: .; J gene: TRBJ1-2; V gene: TRBV21-1; clone size: many
CDR3 protein: CASSPGRGGTEAFF; CDR3 DNA: TGCGCCAGCAGCCCGGGCAGGGGGGGGACTGAAGCTTTCTTT; D gene: TRBD1; J gene: TRBJ1-1; V gene: TRBV5-1; clone size: many
CDR3 protein: CASSQGFRQSTFQETQYF; CDR3 DNA: TGTGCCAGCAGCCAGGGGTTTCGCCAGTCGACCTTCCAAGAGACCCAGTACTTC; D gene: .; J gene: TRBJ2-5; V gene: TRBV3-1; clone size: many
CDR3 protein: CASSPLDSSSQYF; CDR3 DNA: TGTGCCAGCAGTCCCCTGGACAGTTCGTCGCAGTATTTT; D gene: .; J gene: TRBJ2-3; V gene: TRBV28; clone size: many
CDR3 protein: CASSSTPGQGLSGANVLTF; CDR3 DNA: TGTGCCAGCAGTTCAACACCGGGACAGGGGCTTTCCGGGGCCAACGTCCTGACTTTC; D gene: TRBD1; J gene: TRBJ2-6; V gene: TRBV12-3/TRBV12-4; clone size: many
CDR3 protein: CSALRLESMNTEAFF; CDR3 DNA: TGCAGTGCACTTAGGCTGGAGAGCATGAACACTGAAGCTTTCTTT; D gene: .; J gene: TRBJ1-1; V gene: TRBV20-1; clone size: large
CDR3 protein: CASSLKDRGEETQYF; CDR3 DNA: TGTGCCAGCAGCTTAAAGGACAGGGGGGAAGAGACCCAGTACTTC; D gene: TRBD1; J gene: TRBJ2-5; V gene: TRBV5-6; clone size: many
CDR3 protein: CATSRSLGSEAFF; CDR3 DNA: TGTGCCACCAGCAGGTCATTAGGTTCTGAAGCTTTCTTT; D gene: .; J gene: TRBJ1-1; V gene: TRBV15; clone size: many
CDR3 protein: CASSLGLNTEAFF; CDR3 DNA: TGCGCCAGCAGTTTAGGGTTGAACACTGAAGCTTTCTTT; D gene: .; J gene: TRBJ1-1; V gene: TRBV4-3; clone size: many
CDR3 protein: CASSPENGLLFF; CDR3 DNA: TGTGCCAGCAGCCCCGAGAATGGGTTACTGTTTTTT; D gene: .; J gene: TRBJ1-4; V gene: TRBV11-2; clone size: many
CDR3 protein: CASSYSGDYLLPHEQFF; CDR3 DNA: TGTGCCAGCAGTTACTCGGGGGACTACTTACTTCCTCATGAGCAGTTCTTC; D gene: TRBD2; J gene: TRBJ2-1; V gene: TRBV6-5; clone size: many
CDR3 protein: CASSSPLSWVDIQYF; CDR3 DNA: TGTGCCAGCAGCTCCCCATTATCATGGGTGGACATTCAGTACTTC; D gene: .; J gene: TRBJ2-4; V gene: TRBV5-8; clone size: .
CDR3 protein: CASTATVNTIYF; CDR3 DNA: TGTGCCAGCACCGCGACGGTAAACACCATATATTTT; D gene: .; J gene: TRBJ1-3; V gene: TRBV28; clone size: many
CDR3 protein: CASSRLVQETQYF; CDR3 DNA: TGCGCCAGCAGCCGGCTGGTCCAAGAGACCCAGTACTTC; D gene: .; J gene: TRBJ2-5; V gene: TRBV4-3; clone size: many